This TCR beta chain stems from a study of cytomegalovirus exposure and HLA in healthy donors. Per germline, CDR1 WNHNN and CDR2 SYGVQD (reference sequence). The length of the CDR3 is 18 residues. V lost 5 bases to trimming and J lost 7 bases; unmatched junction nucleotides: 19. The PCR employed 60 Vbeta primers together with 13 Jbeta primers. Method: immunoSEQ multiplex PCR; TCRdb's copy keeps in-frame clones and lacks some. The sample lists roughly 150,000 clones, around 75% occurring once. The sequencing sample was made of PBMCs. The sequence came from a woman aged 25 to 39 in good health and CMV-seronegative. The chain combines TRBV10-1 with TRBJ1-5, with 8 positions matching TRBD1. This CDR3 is CASSPPPGPGGEVQPQHF. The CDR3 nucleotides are TGCGCCAGCAGTCCCCCACCCGGTCCAGGGGGCGAAGTGCAGCCCCAGCATTTT.